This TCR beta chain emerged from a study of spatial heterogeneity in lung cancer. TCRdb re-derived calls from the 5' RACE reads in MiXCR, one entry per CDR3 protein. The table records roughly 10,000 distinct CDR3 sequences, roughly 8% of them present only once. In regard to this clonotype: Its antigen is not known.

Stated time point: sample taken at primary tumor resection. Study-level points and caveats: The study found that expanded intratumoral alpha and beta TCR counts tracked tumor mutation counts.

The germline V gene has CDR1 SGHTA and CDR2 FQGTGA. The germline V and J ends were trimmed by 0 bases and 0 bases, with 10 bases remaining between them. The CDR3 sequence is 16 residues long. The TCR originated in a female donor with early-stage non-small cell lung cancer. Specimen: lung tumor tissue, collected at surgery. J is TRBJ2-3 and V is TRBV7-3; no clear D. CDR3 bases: TGTGCCAGCAGCTTAACCCCCTCAGTTAGCACAGATACGCAGTATTTT. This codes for CASSLTPSVSTDTQYF.